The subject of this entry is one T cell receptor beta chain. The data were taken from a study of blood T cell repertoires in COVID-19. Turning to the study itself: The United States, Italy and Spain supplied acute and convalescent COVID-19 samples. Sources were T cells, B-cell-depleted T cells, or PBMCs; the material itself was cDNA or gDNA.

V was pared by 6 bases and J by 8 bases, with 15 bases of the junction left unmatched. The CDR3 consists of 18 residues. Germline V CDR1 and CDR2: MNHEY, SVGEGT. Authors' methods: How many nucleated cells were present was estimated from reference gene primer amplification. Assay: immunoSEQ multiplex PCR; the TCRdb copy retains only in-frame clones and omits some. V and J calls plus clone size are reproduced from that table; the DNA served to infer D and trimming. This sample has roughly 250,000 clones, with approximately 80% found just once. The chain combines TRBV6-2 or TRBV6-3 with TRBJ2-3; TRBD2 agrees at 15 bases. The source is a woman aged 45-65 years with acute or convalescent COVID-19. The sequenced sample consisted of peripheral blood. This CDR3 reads CASSPAGLAGGGGGTQYF. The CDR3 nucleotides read TGTGCCAGCAGCCCCGCGGGACTAGCGGGGGGTGGTGGTGGTACGCAGTATTTT.